The 18 T cell receptor beta chains below come from one sample, sequenced in a study of T cell responses to AZD1222 COVID-19 vaccine. This table comes from immunoSEQ multiplex PCR, and its TCRdb copy is limited to in-frame clones, with some not included. This sample yields around 110,000 clones, of which 90% are seen a single time; 8% belongs to the top ten. Specimen: peripheral blood, collected 28 days after the second AZD1222 dose. The receptor source for this set is an adult who received the AZD1222 COVID-19 vaccine.

This clone showed up just once. This chain uses TRBV2 with TRBJ2-3; weak D call: TRBD1 (5 bases). The V gene lost 4 bases and the J gene lost 9 bases, with 14 bases spanning the gap. Germline assignment: CDR1 SNHLY and CDR2 FYNNEI. The CDR3 totals 13 residues. The chain's CDR3 is CASSGGAMGTQYF. In DNA form, the CDR3 reads TGTGCCAGCAGTGGTGGGGCCATGGGCACGCAGTATTTT.

In its sample, this clone was seen once. The V call is TRBV27, the J call TRBJ2-7, with D possibly being TRBD2 (5 bases). The ends were cut back, 0 bases at V and 2 bases at J, with 11 bases in the middle. Germline CDR1 reads MNHEY; CDR2 reads SMNVEV (reference sequence). The CDR3 loop spans 15 amino acids. The CDR3 DNA reads as TGTGCCAGCAGTTTATCCCTAGCCCCCGCCTACGAGCAGTACTTC. It specifies CASSLSLAPAYEQYF.

V and J are TRBV4-2 and TRBJ2-7; a weak D match, TRBD1 (6 bases). There are 15 residues in the CDR3. The V end was cut by 1 base, the J end by 0 bases, with 10 bases between. Germline-derived CDR1 and CDR2 are LGHNA and YNFKEQ. CDR3 loop: CASSQVADSSYEQYF. The CDR3 DNA is TGTGCCAGCAGCCAAGTCGCGGACAGCTCCTACGAGCAGTACTTC.

The chain uses TRBV25-1 and TRBJ2-7, with D possibly TRBD1 on 5 matching bases. V lost 1 base and J 5 bases, leaving 24 bases between the germline ends. The germline V gene encodes CDR1 MGHDK and CDR2 SYGVNS. The CDR3 runs to 18 residues. This CDR3 is CASSELEFALGRSNEQYF. The CDR3 DNA reads TGTGCCAGCAGTGAATTGGAGTTCGCTCTGGGGCGATCTAACGAGCAGTACTTC.

V and J are TRBV6-1 and TRBJ2-7; 7 nucleotides agree with TRBD1. The CDR3 spans 17 residues. J lost 4 bases, V lost 4 bases, and 16 bases had no gene match. Germline-derived CDR1 and CDR2 are MNHNS and SASEGT. CDR3 bases: TGTGCCAGCAGTGGGGACAGCAGGGTCAGTTATTTTTACGAGCAGTACTTC. Protein sequence: CASSGDSRVSYFYEQYF.

The V call is TRBV7-9, the J call TRBJ1-2; no definite D call. CDR3 length: 15 residues. The germline V gene encodes CDR1 SEHNR and CDR2 FQNEAQ (reference sequence). Trimming shortened V by 5 bases and J by 7 bases, and 20 bases separated the two germline ends. The CDR3 sequence: CASSAYGLGEAGYTF. The DNA of the CDR3 is TGTGCCAGCAGCGCCTACGGTTTGGGCGAGGCTGGCTACACCTTC.

V is TRBV5-1 and J is TRBJ1-5, with D unresolved. The ends were cut back, 2 bases at V and 8 bases at J, with 11 bases in the middle. CDR1 is SGHRS, CDR2 YFSETQ, per germline. The CDR3 covers 13 residues. CDR3 amino acids: CASSFGGEEPQHF. CDR3 nucleotide sequence: TGCGCCAGCAGCTTTGGAGGTGAGGAGCCCCAGCATTTT.

The sample holds one count of this clone. The gene calls are TRBV7-3 and TRBJ1-5, with unresolved D. Trimming removed 2 bases from V and 2 bases from J, with 7 bases in between. Germline CDR1 is SGHTA and CDR2 is FQGTGA. The CDR3 consists of 14 residues. The CDR3 nucleotides read TGTGCCAGCAGCTTATGGCTGGGCAATCAGCCCCAGCATTTT. Amino acids: CASSLWLGNQPQHF. The full variable domain, with the rest looked up from reference TRBV7-3 and TRBJ1-5, is GAGVSQTPSNKVTEKGKYVELRCDPISGHTALYWYRQSLGQGPEFLIYFQGTGAADDSGLPNDRFFAVRPEGSVSTLKIQRTERGDSAVYLCASSLWLGNQPQHFGDGTRLSIL.

This clone was seen only once. The chain has TRBV2 and TRBJ1-2; D may be TRBD1 (6 bases). This CDR3 is 14 amino acids long. Germline CDR1 is SNHLY and CDR2 is FYNNEI. The germline V and J ends were trimmed by 6 bases and 2 bases, with 13 bases remaining between them. The DNA of the CDR3 is TGTGCCAGCAGGCCGACAGGTACAAACTATGGCTACACCTTC. Amino acids: CASRPTGTNYGYTF.

The rearrangement links TRBV4-3 to TRBJ1-1; D perhaps matches TRBD1 (6 bases). The V gene's germline CDR1 is LGHNA and CDR2 YSLEER. With 1 base removed from V and 3 bases from J, the gap between germline ends came to 24 bases. The CDR3 is made up of 19 amino acids. In DNA, the CDR3 is TGCGCCAGCAGCCAAGGGGTCTCTTGGTGGGGGGCTCGGGACACTGAAGCTTTCTTT. Amino acids: CASSQGVSWWGARDTEAFF.

The rearrangement joins TRBV3-1 (or the pseudogene TRBV3-2) to TRBJ2-5; no reliable D call. Germline values: CDR1 LGHDT, CDR2 YNNKEL (reference sequence). This CDR3 contains 15 residues. V was trimmed by 3 bases and J by 5 bases, leaving 16 bases between them. The CDR3 loop reads CASSQFVGEMETQYF. CDR3 nucleotides: TGTGCCAGCAGCCAGTTCGTCGGTGAAATGGAGACCCAGTACTTC.

The chain couples TRBV18 to TRBJ1-2; TRBD1 might be the D (5 bases). Deletions cut 1 base from V and 6 bases from J, with 12 bases between. The CDR3 length is 14 residues. Per germline, CDR1 KGHSH and CDR2 LQKENI. The CDR3 coding sequence is TGTGCCAGCTCACCACGGCGGGGCGCGGATGGCTACACCTTC. It specifies CASSPRRGADGYTF.

The chain has TRBV11-2 and TRBJ1-2, with D unclear. V shed 5 bases and J shed 6 bases, with 10 bases lying between them. CDR1 is SGHAT, CDR2 FQNNGV, per germline. The length of the CDR3 is 12 residues. The CDR3, as DNA: TGTGCCAGCAGCCGATGGAGGGATGGCTACACCTTC. Translated: CASSRWRDGYTF.

The gene calls are TRBV19 and TRBJ1-2; D is uncertain. The CDR3 length is 14 residues. Germline values: CDR1 LNHDA, CDR2 SQIVND (reference sequence). With 4 bases removed from V and 8 bases from J, the gap between germline ends came to 17 bases. The CDR3 nucleotides are TGTGCCAGTAGTAGAGAGTCCCGAGCTAGAGGCTACACCTTC. It is translated as CASSRESRARGYTF.

The chain recombines TRBV15 with TRBJ2-7; D is uncertain. CDR1 and CDR2 from the germline V gene are LNHNV and YYDKDF (reference sequence). The CDR3 length is 14 residues. V was pared by 8 bases and J by 1 base, with 15 bases between. The CDR3 loop is CATAERRSSYEQYF. CDR3 nucleotides: TGTGCCACCGCTGAGCGAAGGTCATCCTACGAGCAGTACTTC.

The gene calls are TRBV5-1 and TRBJ2-7; no firm D call. This CDR3 region has 13 residues. The V end was cut by 4 bases, the J end by 0 bases, with 8 bases between. Germline loops: CDR1 SGHRS, CDR2 YFSETQ. CDR3 in DNA: TGCGCCAGCAGCCCGGACGGCTCCTACGAGCAGTACTTC. Its protein product is CASSPDGSYEQYF.

The chain has TRBV13 and TRBJ1-2, with D perhaps TRBD1 (5 bases). Germline V gene data show CDR1 as PRHDT and CDR2 as FYEKMQ (reference sequence). This CDR3 comprises 17 residues. Deletions cut 7 bases from V and 8 bases from J, with 29 bases between. The CDR3 region has the DNA TGTGCCAGCACCGCCCCGCTGGGAGGGGCGAACCAAGGGGGCTACACCTTC. Translated, it gives CASTAPLGGANQGGYTF.

This clone was counted a single time. This sequence joins TRBV5-8 and TRBJ1-1; possible D gene TRBD1, 5 bases. Trimming removed 6 bases at V and 10 bases at J, with 19 bases between. From germline, CDR1 is SGHTS and CDR2 YDEGEE. The CDR3 runs 13 residues. This chain's CDR3 is CASILTRGLGAFF. CDR3 nucleotide sequence: TGTGCCAGCATCCTGACCCGGGGCCTTGGAGCTTTCTTT.